This T cell receptor (beta chain) comes out of a study of blood T cell repertoires in COVID-19. Clones were read by immunoSEQ multiplex PCR, and TCRdb kept only the in-frame ones, dropping some. The repertoire includes 150,000 to 200,000 clones, under 80% of them detected once, and less than 3% sits in the top ten. The clonotype comes from an elderly woman with acute or convalescent COVID-19. The sequencing input was peripheral blood.

CDR3 in DNA: TGCGCCAGCAGTCAACCTAGGGGATCCTACAATGAGCAGTTCTTC. Translating gives CASSQPRGSYNEQFF. The chain has TRBV23-1 and TRBJ2-1; the D gene is possibly TRBD1 (5 bases). TRBV23-1 is an ORF; its function is uncertain. The CDR3 runs to 15 residues. Trimming removed 2 bases at V and 1 base at J, with 9 bases between.